Shown below are 21 T cell receptor beta chains from a single sample sequenced in a study of CD8 T cells in Susac syndrome. RNA totalling roughly 0.45 to 1 ug underwent reverse transcription with random hexamers. TCRdb re-called the immunoSEQ multiplex PCR reads through MiXCR, storing one row per CDR3 protein. Among roughly 130,000 distinct CDR3 sequences listed, around 94% were seen once. The material sequenced was CD8+ T cells from PBMCs. Receptor source: a human donor with Susac syndrome.

The V gene is TRBV11-2, the J gene TRBJ1-2; D call uncertain. Germline assignment: CDR1 SGHAT and CDR2 FQNNGV. The CDR3 length is 13 residues. Trimming took off 3 bases at V and 7 bases at J, with 12 bases between the two ends. The CDR3 region is CASSLERVFGYTF. The CDR3 region has the DNA TGTGCCAGCAGCTTGGAGAGGGTTTTTGGCTACACCTTC.

The DNA for the CDR3 is TGTGCCAGCAGCGACCCACTGACAGAAGAGACCCAGTACTTC. Protein: CASSDPLTEETQYF. The chain recombines TRBV7-9 with TRBJ2-5; D is possibly TRBD1 (5 bases). This CDR3 is 14 amino acids long. The germline gives CDR1 SEHNR, CDR2 FQNEAQ (reference sequence). Trimming took 5 bases from V and 3 from J, leaving 13 bases between them.

This chain uses TRBV9 with TRBJ1-5; D remains ambiguous. With 2 bases removed from V and 2 bases from J, the gap between germline ends came to 8 bases. Looked up from germline, CDR1 is SGDLS and CDR2 is YYNGEE. This CDR3 comprises 14 residues. DNA of the CDR3: TGTGCCAGCAGCGTGGGCGGGGGCAATCAGCCCCAGCATTTT. Residues: CASSVGGGNQPQHF.

V gene TRBV4-1 combines with J gene TRBJ1-5; unclear D gene. The germline gives CDR1 MGHRA, CDR2 YSYEKL. Trimming took off 0 bases at V and 6 bases at J, with 9 bases between the two ends. The CDR3 is 14 amino acids. The CDR3, as DNA: TGCGCCAGCAGCCAAGAGCTGCCAATTCAGCCCCAGCATTTT. Translation gives CASSQELPIQPQHF.

The rearrangement uses TRBV5-6 and TRBJ2-1; TRBD2 matches at 7 bases. The CDR3 runs 15 residues. With 4 bases clipped from V and 3 bases from J, the junction kept 7 bases outside the gene matches. The germline gives CDR1 SGHDT, CDR2 YYEEEE. For the CDR3, the DNA is TGTGCCAGCAGCCTTGAGTGGGGGGGCTACAATGAGCAGTTCTTC. Protein: CASSLEWGGYNEQFF.

The V call is TRBV19, the J call TRBJ1-5, with D possibly TRBD1 on 5 matching bases. V shed 10 bases and J shed 2 bases, with 12 bases lying between them. Germline CDR1 is LNHDA and CDR2 is SQIVND (reference sequence). This CDR3 is built from 13 residues. CDR3 in DNA: TGTGCCATCCGGGGGGTAGGCAATCAGCCCCAGCATTTT. Translated: CAIRGVGNQPQHF.

The CDR3 DNA sequence: TGTGCCAGCAGCCATCTGGGGCAGGAGAGGGAGCAGTACTTC. Residues: CASSHLGQEREQYF. The genes are TRBV7-6 and TRBJ2-7; a possible D gene is TRBD1 (5 bases). Germline loops: CDR1 SGHVS, CDR2 FNYEAQ. The CDR3 totals 14 residues. Between the trimmed V and J ends, which lost 5 bases and 7 bases, there was a span of 18 bases.

The chain carries TRBV20-1 and TRBJ2-7; D not certain. Germline V gives CDR1 DFQATT, CDR2 SNEGSKA (reference sequence). V was clipped by 2 bases and J by 3 bases, with 11 bases between them. This CDR3 contains 13 residues. CDR3 region: CSARTGNNYEQYF. In nucleotides, the CDR3 is TGCAGTGCTAGAACTGGGAACAACTACGAGCAGTACTTC.

Details on this clonotype: Compared with germline, one end of the junction differs, possibly owing to a read error. The chain joins TRBV19 to TRBJ1-5; D remains ambiguous. The CDR3 spans 13 residues. Germline CDR1 LNHDA, CDR2 SQIVND (reference sequence). This chain's CDR3 is CASSIGSNQLQHF. CDR3 coding DNA: TGTGCCAGTAGTATCGGCAGCAATCAGCTCCAGCATTTT.

The chain couples TRBV6-5 to TRBJ1-2; 7 nucleotides agree with TRBD1. This CDR3 region has 14 residues. V gave up 7 bases and J gave up 1 base; unmatched junction bases: 6. Germline V gene lookup returns CDR1 MNHEY and CDR2 SVGAGI. The CDR3 nucleotides read TGTGCCAGCATCCGACAGGGACTTAACTATGGCTACACCTTC. It is translated as CASIRQGLNYGYTF.

This clonotype has a single count. The chain links TRBV19 to TRBJ2-1; 12 nucleotides agree with TRBD2. The ends lost 5 bases at V and 6 bases at J; junction bases unmatched: 5. CDR1 and CDR2 from the germline V gene are LNHDA and SQIVND (reference sequence). The CDR3 is 15 residues long. In nucleotides, the CDR3 is TGTGCCAGTAGTCCACTAGCGGGGGGTAGCAATGAGCAGTTCTTC. Amino acids: CASSPLAGGSNEQFF.

The chain is built from TRBV3-1 and TRBJ2-1; the D gene is possibly TRBD2 (6 bases). Germline V gene lookup returns CDR1 LGHDT and CDR2 YNNKEL (reference sequence). V gave up 3 bases and J gave up 10 bases, with 16 bases separating them. The CDR3 loop spans 14 amino acids. CDR3 sequence reads: CASSQRGLLGEQFF. The CDR3 DNA reads as TGTGCCAGCAGCCAGCGGGGCCTCCTTGGGGAGCAGTTCTTC.

The chain uses TRBV12-3 or TRBV12-4 and TRBJ2-1, with 8 nucleotides matching TRBD2. CDR3 length: 16 amino acids. V lost 5 bases to trimming and J lost 2 bases; unmatched junction nucleotides: 8. The CDR3 loop reads CASSRLAGPAYNEQFF. The CDR3 DNA sequence: TGTGCCAGCAGTCGTCTAGCGGGCCCAGCCTACAATGAGCAGTTCTTC.

The J gene is TRBJ2-7, the V gene TRBV29-1; the match to TRBD1 covers 7 bases. From germline, CDR1 is SQVTM and CDR2 ANQGSEA. Trimming took 6 bases from V and 2 from J; bases not matched to a gene: 7. This CDR3 is built from 13 residues. CDR3 residues: CSVRTGITYEQYF. The DNA of the CDR3 is TGCAGCGTCCGGACAGGCATCACCTACGAGCAGTACTTC.

The gene calls are TRBV20-1 and TRBJ2-3; 7 nucleotides match TRBD2. Germline V gives CDR1 DFQATT, CDR2 SNEGSKA (reference sequence). This CDR3 has 14 amino acids. V shed 2 bases and J 2 bases; nucleotides not matched to a gene: 4. The CDR3 is CSARPSGVTDTQYF. In DNA, the CDR3 is TGCAGTGCTAGACCCAGCGGGGTCACAGATACGCAGTATTTT.

V and J are TRBV27 and TRBJ2-7, with D perhaps TRBD1 (5 bases). There are 12 residues in the CDR3. Germline-derived CDR1 and CDR2 are MNHEY and SMNVEV (reference sequence). The germline V and J ends were trimmed by 5 bases and 3 bases, with 8 bases remaining between them. In nucleotides, the CDR3 is TGTGCCAGCAGTGACAGTGGCTACGAGCAGTACTTC. Protein sequence: CASSDSGYEQYF.

The V and J genes are TRBV19 and TRBJ2-2; D not certain. Germline loops: CDR1 LNHDA, CDR2 SQIVND (reference sequence). V lost 5 bases and J lost 0, with 4 bases in between. The length of the CDR3 is 13 residues. The CDR3 sequence is CASSSANTGELFF. CDR3 nucleotide sequence: TGTGCCAGTAGTTCGGCGAACACCGGGGAGCTGTTTTTT.

The rearrangement links TRBV6-2 or TRBV6-3 to TRBJ2-3; D perhaps matches TRBD2 (5 bases). Germline V gene sequence: CDR1 MNHEY, CDR2 SVGEGT. V was shortened by 3 bases and J by 4 bases, with 17 bases between the two germline ends. The CDR3 extends over 16 amino acids. The CDR3 region is CASSYLIGNPADTQYF. CDR3 bases: TGTGCCAGCAGTTATCTTATCGGGAATCCAGCAGATACGCAGTATTTT.

The gene calls are TRBV5-4 and TRBJ2-3; perhaps TRBD1 as D (5 bases). This CDR3 is 12 amino acids long. From germline, CDR1 is SGHNT and CDR2 YYREEE (reference sequence). The V and J ends lost 4 bases and 5 bases respectively, with 8 bases between them. The chain's CDR3 is CASSGRVDTQYF. In DNA form, the CDR3 reads TGTGCCAGCAGCGGCAGGGTAGATACGCAGTATTTT. Based on the CDR3 plus reference TRBV5-4 and TRBJ2-3, the full variable domain is ETGVTQSPTHLIKTRGQQVTLRCSSQSGHNTVSWYQQALGQGPQFIFQYYREEENGRGNFPPRFSGLQFPNYSSELNVNALELDDSALYLCASSGRVDTQYFGPGTRLTVL.

This chain connects TRBV12-3 or TRBV12-4 to TRBJ1-1, with D tentatively TRBD1 (5 bases). V lost 3 bases and J 8 bases, leaving 13 bases between the germline ends. The CDR3 loop spans 13 amino acids. The CDR3, as DNA: TGTGCCAGCAGTTTGGGGGACCGACTAGAAGCTTTCTTT. It yields the protein CASSLGDRLEAFF.

This chain links TRBV29-1 with TRBJ1-2; D call uncertain. V shed 1 base and J shed 7 bases, with 4 bases lying between them. CDR3 length equals 10 residues. Germline CDR1 and CDR2: SQVTM and ANQGSEA. CDR3 sequence (DNA): TGCAGCGTTGAAGGGCCTGGCTACACCTTC. Translating it yields CSVEGPGYTF.